Shown below are 9 T cell receptor beta chains from a single sample sequenced in a study of T cells in Graves' hyperthyroidism and ophthalmopathy. TCR beta CDR3 regions were amplified from RNA. Initially, a first-round RT-PCR of the TCR CDR3 employed the HTBI primer set. TCRdb reprocessed the multiplex PCR reads via MiXCR and lists one record per CDR3 protein. The sample has about 400,000 distinct CDR3 sequences; roughly 13% are singletons. The sequencing sample was made of blood. The receptors stem from a woman under 30 with Graves' hyperthyroidism.

This clonotype was seen repeatedly, ten times or more. The chain combines TRBV7-6 with TRBJ2-1, with TRBD1 matching 8 bases. J was trimmed by 4 bases and V by 4 bases; bases with no gene match: 6. Germline values: CDR1 SGHVS, CDR2 FNYEAQ. The CDR3 sequence is 15 residues long. As DNA, the CDR3 is TGTGCCAGCAGCTCCGGGGGACAGGTTTACAATGAGCAGTTCTTC. This gives the protein CASSSGGQVYNEQFF.

This clonotype has at least ten counts. The chain carries TRBV7-9 and TRBJ2-5; 7 nucleotides align to TRBD1. The CDR3 has 14 amino acids. Trimming took 3 bases from V and 4 from J; bases not matched to a gene: 5. Germline V gene data show CDR1 as SEHNR and CDR2 as FQNEAQ (reference sequence). The CDR3 sequence is CASSFRQGLETQYF. The CDR3, as DNA: TGTGCCAGCAGCTTCCGACAGGGCCTAGAGACCCAGTACTTC.

This clonotype has at least ten counts. The V gene is TRBV28, the J gene TRBJ1-2; D may be TRBD1 (6 bases). V was clipped by 2 bases and J by 8 bases, with 12 bases between them. This CDR3 is built from 13 residues. CDR1 MDHEN and CDR2 SYDVKM come from the germline V gene. In DNA form, the CDR3 reads TGTGCCAGCAGTTTAGGGGGGGCGCAAGGCTACACCTTC. Protein: CASSLGGAQGYTF.

The rearrangement uses TRBV19 and TRBJ2-2, with 8 bases aligning to TRBD2. The CDR3 has 17 amino acids. Germline trimming cut 2 bases from V and 1 base from J; bases unmatched to any gene: 6. CDR1 and CDR2 (germline): LNHDA, SQIVND (reference sequence). CDR3 sequence reads: CASSILAGRGNTGELFF. The CDR3 DNA reads TGTGCCAGTAGTATATTAGCCGGGAGGGGGAACACCGGGGAGCTGTTTTTT.

This clonotype was detected only a few times. The chain recombines TRBV7-3 with TRBJ2-7, with D perhaps being TRBD1 or TRBD2 (8 bases each). Trimming stripped 2 bases from V and 2 bases from J, with 22 bases between. The CDR3 sequence is 18 residues long. Germline values: CDR1 SGHTA, CDR2 FQGTGA. The CDR3 DNA reads TGTGCCAGCAGCTTAGCAGGGGGCGGGACGGGAGGGCCCTACGAGCAGTACTTC. Protein product: CASSLAGGGTGGPYEQYF.

The table lists this clonotype with many counts. The chain has TRBV11-1 and TRBJ1-2; 7 bases are shared with TRBD1. Trimming removed 7 bases from V and 2 bases from J; junction bases left unmatched: 4. This CDR3 spans 13 amino acids. The germline CDR1 and CDR2 sequences are SGHAT and FQDESV (reference sequence). The CDR3 spells CASTSTGNYGYTF. CDR3 DNA sequence: TGTGCCAGCACATCGACAGGGAACTATGGCTACACCTTC.

This clonotype was seen ten or more times. This chain's CDR3 is CASSLGGRETQYF. The CDR3 region has the DNA TGTGCCAGCAGCTTGGGCGGGAGAGAGACCCAGTACTTC. V is TRBV7-2 and J is TRBJ2-5, with 7 bases identical to TRBD2. Germline V CDR1 and CDR2: SGHTA, FQGNSA. The J segment lost 4 bases and the V segment lost 3 bases, leaving 2 bases of the junction unmatched. This CDR3 spans 13 amino acids.

CDR3 sequence: CASTTGTAYEQYF. For the CDR3, the DNA is TGTGCCAGCACCACCGGGACAGCTTACGAGCAGTACTTC. The V call is TRBV5-5, the J call TRBJ2-7, with TRBD1 identical over 7 bases. The germline gives CDR1 SGHKS, CDR2 YYEKEE (reference sequence). The CDR3 spans 13 residues. Trimming removed 6 bases from V and 4 bases from J; junction bases left unmatched: 7.

The J gene is TRBJ1-4, the V gene TRBV29-1; maybe TRBD1 (5 bases). CDR1 is SQVTM and CDR2 is ANQGSEA in the germline V gene. The CDR3 has 14 residues. V lost 4 bases and J lost 8, with 17 bases in between. CDR3 bases: TGCAGCGTTGGATACCGGGGCGTGAGGGAAAAACTGTTTTTT. Protein: CSVGYRGVREKLFF.